The entry below describes one T cell receptor (beta chain). CDR3 length equals 16 residues. V gave up 4 bases and J gave up 9 bases; unmatched junction bases: 10. Germline CDR1 SNHLY, CDR2 FYNNEI. This entry belongs to a study of blood T cell repertoires in COVID-19. Study-level information: Samples of COVID-19 (acute and convalescent) were obtained from the United States, Italy and Spain.

The authors' processing: Amplification from reference gene primers served as the basis for estimated nucleated cell counts. The assay was immunoSEQ multiplex PCR, and TCRdb's table has in-frame clones only and misses some. D and trimming were read from the DNA, whereas the V and J calls and clone size are those reported in that table. The sample carries some 82,000 clones, 91% recorded once. The V call is TRBV2, the J call TRBJ2-4; 12 bases are a match to TRBD2. This receptor was obtained from a woman between 45 and 60 years old in a cohort sampled during active COVID-19. Source material: peripheral blood. CDR3 region: CASSGVLAGGRGIQYF. CDR3 coding DNA: TGTGCCAGCAGTGGTGTCCTAGCGGGAGGGCGAGGCATTCAGTACTTC.